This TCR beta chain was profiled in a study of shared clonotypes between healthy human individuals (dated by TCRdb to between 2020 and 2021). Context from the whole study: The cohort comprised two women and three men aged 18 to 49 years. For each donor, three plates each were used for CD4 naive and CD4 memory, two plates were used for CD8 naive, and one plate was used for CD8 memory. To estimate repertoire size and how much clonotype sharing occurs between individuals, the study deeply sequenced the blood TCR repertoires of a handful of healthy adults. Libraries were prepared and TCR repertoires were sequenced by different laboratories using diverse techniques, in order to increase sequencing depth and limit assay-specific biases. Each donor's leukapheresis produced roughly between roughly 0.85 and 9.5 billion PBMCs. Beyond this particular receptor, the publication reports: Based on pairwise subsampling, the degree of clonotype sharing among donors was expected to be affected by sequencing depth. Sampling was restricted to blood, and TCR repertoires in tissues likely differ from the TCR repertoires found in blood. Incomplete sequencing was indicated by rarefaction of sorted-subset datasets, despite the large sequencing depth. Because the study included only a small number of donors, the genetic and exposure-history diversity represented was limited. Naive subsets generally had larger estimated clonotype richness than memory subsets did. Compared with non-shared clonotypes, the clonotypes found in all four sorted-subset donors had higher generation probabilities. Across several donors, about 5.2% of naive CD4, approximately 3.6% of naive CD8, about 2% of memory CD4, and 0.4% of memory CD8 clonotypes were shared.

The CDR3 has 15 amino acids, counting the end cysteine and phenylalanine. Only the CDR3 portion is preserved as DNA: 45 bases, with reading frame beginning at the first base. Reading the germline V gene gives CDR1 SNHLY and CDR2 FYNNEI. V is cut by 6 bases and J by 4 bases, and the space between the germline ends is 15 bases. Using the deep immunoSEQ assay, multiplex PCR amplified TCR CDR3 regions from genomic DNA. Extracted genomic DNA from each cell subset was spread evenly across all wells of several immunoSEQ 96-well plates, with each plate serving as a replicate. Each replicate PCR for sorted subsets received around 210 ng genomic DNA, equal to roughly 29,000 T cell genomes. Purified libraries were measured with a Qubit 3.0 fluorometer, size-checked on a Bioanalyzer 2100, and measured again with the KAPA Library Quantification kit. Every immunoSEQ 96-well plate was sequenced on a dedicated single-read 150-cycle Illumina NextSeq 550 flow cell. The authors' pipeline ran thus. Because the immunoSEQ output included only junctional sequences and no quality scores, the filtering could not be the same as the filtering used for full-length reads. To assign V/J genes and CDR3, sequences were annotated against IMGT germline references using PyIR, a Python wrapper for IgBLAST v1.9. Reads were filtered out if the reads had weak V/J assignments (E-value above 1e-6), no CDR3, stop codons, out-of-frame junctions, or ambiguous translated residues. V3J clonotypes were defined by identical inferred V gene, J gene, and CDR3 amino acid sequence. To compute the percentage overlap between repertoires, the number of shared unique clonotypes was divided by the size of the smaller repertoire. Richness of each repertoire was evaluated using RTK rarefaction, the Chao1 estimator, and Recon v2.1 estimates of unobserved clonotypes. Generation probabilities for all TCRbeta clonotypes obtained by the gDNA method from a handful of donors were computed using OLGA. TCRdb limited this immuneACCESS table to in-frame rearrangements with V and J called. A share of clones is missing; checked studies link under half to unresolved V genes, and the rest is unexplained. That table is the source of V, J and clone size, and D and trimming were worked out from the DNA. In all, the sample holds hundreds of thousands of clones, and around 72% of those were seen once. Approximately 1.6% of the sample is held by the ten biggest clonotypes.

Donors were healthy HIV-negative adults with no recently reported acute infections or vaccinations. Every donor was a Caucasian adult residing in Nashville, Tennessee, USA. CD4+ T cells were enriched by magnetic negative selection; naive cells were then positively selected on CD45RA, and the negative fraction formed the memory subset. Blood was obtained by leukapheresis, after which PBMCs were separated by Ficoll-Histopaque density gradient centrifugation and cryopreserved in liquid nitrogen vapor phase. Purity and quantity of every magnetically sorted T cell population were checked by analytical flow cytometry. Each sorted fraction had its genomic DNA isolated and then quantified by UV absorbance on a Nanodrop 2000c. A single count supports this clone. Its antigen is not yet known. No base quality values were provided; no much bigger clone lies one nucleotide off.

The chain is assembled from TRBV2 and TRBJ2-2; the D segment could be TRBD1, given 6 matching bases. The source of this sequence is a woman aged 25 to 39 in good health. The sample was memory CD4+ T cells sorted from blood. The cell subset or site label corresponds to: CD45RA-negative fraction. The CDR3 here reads CASRPPGHSTGELFF. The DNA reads TGTGCCAGCAGGCCCCCGGGACACTCCACCGGGGAGCTGTTTTTT.